Listed below are T cell receptor beta chains from one sample, sequenced in a study of blood T cells in healthy people across ages. TCRdb reprocessed the 5' RACE reads with MiXCR, giving one entry per CDR3 protein. The sample carries around 780,000 distinct CDR3 sequences, about a quarter recorded once. These same data were also listed under a study on T cells of mothers and their children.

The material sequenced was blood. These receptor sequences come from a boy aged 5-17 years in good health. CDR3s include the opening cysteine and the closing phenylalanine or tryptophan.

j_call cdr3_length v_call cdr3_aa
TRBJ2-1 15 TRBV5-1 CASSLVTGSYNEQFF
. 16 TRBV25-1 CASRGSVGSAYNEQFF
TRBJ1-2 15 TRBV28 CASSSAGGPNYGYTF
TRBJ1-1 13 TRBV7-6 CASSLLFGVKAFF
. 17 TRBV3-1 CASSQFRGLAQQETQYF
TRBJ2-2 13 TRBV29-1 CSVEGGDGGELFF
TRBJ1-2 12 TRBV7-9 CASSLGNYGYTF
TRBJ2-3 14 TRBV20-1 CSARGTSPPDTQYF
TRBJ2-7 14 TRBV29-1 CSVLGTQTTYEQYF
TRBJ2-2 14 TRBV11-2 CASSSPGETGELFF
TRBJ2-5 15 TRBV20-1 CSASEGQALGAAQYF
TRBJ2-1 12 TRBV7-9 CASSLGLAGAYF
TRBJ2-1 11 TRBV29-1 CSVEDDSVAFF
TRBJ2-7 16 TRBV10-2 CASRRIAGGPEFEQYF
. 15 TRBV4-1 CASSQTSGGDYEQYF
TRBJ2-1 11 TRBV28 CASRTEHEQFF
. 15 TRBV7-3 CASSYGGSGGNEQFF
TRBJ2-1 14 TRBV11-1 CASSLDRWVNEQFF
TRBJ1-5 13 TRBV5-5 CASSSQGAEPQHF
. 14 TRBV15 CATSRVGQGSEQYF
TRBJ2-5 15 TRBV5-6 CASSLRTEGLETQYF
. 13 TRBV12-5 CASGLVPGDEQYF